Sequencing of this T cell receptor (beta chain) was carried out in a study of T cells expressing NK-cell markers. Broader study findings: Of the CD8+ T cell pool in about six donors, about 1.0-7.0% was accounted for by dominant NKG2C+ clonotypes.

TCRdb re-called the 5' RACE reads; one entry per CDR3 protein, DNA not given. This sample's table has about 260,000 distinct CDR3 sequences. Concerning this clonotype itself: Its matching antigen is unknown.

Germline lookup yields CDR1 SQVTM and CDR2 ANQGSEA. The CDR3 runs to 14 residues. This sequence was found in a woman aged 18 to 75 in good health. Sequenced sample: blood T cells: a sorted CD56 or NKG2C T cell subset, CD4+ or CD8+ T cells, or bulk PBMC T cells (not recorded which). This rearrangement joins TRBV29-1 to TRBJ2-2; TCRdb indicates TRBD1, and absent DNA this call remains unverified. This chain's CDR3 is CSVEHSWDGGELFF.